This T cell receptor beta chain came from a study of blood T cell repertoires in COVID-19 (dated by TCRdb to the early 2020s). At the level of the whole study: Samples from collaborators originated in the United States, Italy and Spain and spanned both the acute and convalescent phases of COVID-19. The prospective study material was composed of cDNA or gDNA derived from T cells, B-cell-depleted T cells, or PBMCs. The dataset comprised deeply sampled blood TCRbeta repertoires from subjects exposed to, actively infected with, or recovered from COVID-19. The repertoires were made available in a free public database intended to serve as a resource for research on the immune response to SARS-CoV-2. Samples were obtained from the ongoing ImmuneRACE study (first 160 participants) and from some 1,300 subjects provided by 6 global collaborators. The sample metadata nearly always contained a de-identified subject ID, COVID-19 status, age in years and sex. Where HLA class I and class II types were available, the types were taken from metadata supplied by the sample provider, not from assay-based typing.

The count of this clone is one. What antigen it recognizes has not been identified. No much larger clone is present one base from it, and per-base qualities are unavailable. Spanning cysteine to phenylalanine, the CDR3 consists of 13 amino acids. CDR3 DNA is the only sequence kept; it has 39 bases, read in frame from the first base. V is cut by 3 bases and J by 11 bases, and the space between the germline ends is 16 bases. According to the germline V gene, CDR1 reads SNHLY and CDR2 reads FYNNEI. Here is what the overall study found, with its caveats: How much clinical and demographic metadata was included differed by source and by participant, and the metadata was provided uncurated.

TCRbeta CDR3 regions were amplified from genomic DNA by means of the immunoSEQ Assay, a bias-controlled multiplex PCR. The original pipeline was this. Nucleated cell counts per sample were estimated from amplification of reference gene primers within the assay. To quantify the absolute abundance of each unique TCRbeta CDR3 rearrangement, sequence reads were collapsed and filtered. For each sample, productive Simpson clonality was calculated as the square root of Simpson's diversity index across productive rearrangements. As stored in TCRdb, this immuneACCESS dataset retains in-frame rearrangements with V and J assigned. A fraction of the clones does not appear; measured against another copy, unresolved V genes explain less than half of the discrepancy, and the remainder lacks a known reason. The V and J calls and clone size come from that table; D and trimming were worked out from the DNA. The sample table holds approximately 150,000 clones, of which about four fifths were seen once. Roughly 15% of the sample lies in the top ten.

Whole blood was collected in K2EDTA tubes by collaborating institutions according to the institutions' own protocols. For TCRbeta analysis, collaborators shipped samples as frozen whole blood, isolated PBMCs, or DNA extracted from either of those sample types. The chain is made from TRBV2 and TRBJ1-1; too little of a D gene remains to name it. Sample: peripheral blood. The sequence was collected from a human donor with acute or convalescent COVID-19. The donor label of this sample is uncertain. The DNA sequence is TGTGCCAGCAGTGACGAGGGAAGGAGAATGGCTTTCTTT. Translated, it reads CASSDEGRRMAFF.